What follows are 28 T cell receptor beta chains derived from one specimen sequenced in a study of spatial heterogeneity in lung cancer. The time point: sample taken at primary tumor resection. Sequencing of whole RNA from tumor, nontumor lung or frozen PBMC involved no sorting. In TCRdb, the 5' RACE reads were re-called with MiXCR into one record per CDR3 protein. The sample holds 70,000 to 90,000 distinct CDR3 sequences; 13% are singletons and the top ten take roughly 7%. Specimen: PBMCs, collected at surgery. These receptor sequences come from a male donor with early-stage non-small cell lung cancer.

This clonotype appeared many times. The CDR3 DNA sequence: TGTGCCAGCAGTTCGAGGGGGGGTTGGGAGCAGTACTTC. Its protein is CASSSRGGWEQYF. V is TRBV27 and J is TRBJ2-7, with D possibly TRBD2 on 7 matching bases. Trimming left V 4 bases short and J 7 bases short, with 14 bases between. The CDR3 totals 13 residues. CDR1 is MNHEY and CDR2 is SMNVEV in the germline V gene (reference sequence).

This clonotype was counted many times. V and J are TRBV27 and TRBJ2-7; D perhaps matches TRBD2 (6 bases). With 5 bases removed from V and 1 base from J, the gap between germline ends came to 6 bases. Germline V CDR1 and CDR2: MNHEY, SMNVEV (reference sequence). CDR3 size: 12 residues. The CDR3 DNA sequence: TGTGCCAGCAGTAGCGGGTCCTACGAGCAGTACTTC. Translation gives CASSSGSYEQYF.

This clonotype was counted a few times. The CDR3 DNA reads TGCGCCAGCAGCTTGAACCCTTCGAGCTCCTACGAGCAGTACTTC. It encodes CASSLNPSSSYEQYF. This chain joins TRBV5-1 and TRBJ2-7; D not resolved. Per the germline V gene, CDR1 is SGHRS and CDR2 is YFSETQ. V lost 1 base and J 0 bases, leaving 11 bases between the germline ends. The CDR3 contains 15 residues.

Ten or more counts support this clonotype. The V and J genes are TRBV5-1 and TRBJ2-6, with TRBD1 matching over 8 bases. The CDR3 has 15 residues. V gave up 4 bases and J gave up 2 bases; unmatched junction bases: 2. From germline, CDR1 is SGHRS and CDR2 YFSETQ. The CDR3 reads CASSQDRAGANVLTF. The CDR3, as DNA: TGCGCCAGCAGCCAGGACAGGGCTGGGGCCAACGTCCTGACTTTC.

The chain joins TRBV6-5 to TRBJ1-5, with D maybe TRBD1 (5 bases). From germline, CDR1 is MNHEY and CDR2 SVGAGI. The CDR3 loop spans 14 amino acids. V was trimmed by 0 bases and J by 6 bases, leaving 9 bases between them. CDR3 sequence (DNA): TGTGCCAGCAGTTACTCGAACGGGGGTCAGCCCCAGCATTTT. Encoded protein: CASSYSNGGQPQHF.

CDR3 in DNA: TGTGCCAGCAGGTCATATCCCGGACAGGGTAGCGACACTGAAGCTTTCTTT. Residues: CASRSYPGQGSDTEAFF. The chain couples TRBV7-9 to TRBJ1-1, with 8 positions matching TRBD1. The CDR3 sequence is 17 residues long. Germline V gene lookup returns CDR1 SEHNR and CDR2 FQNEAQ (reference sequence). The V segment lost 6 bases and the J segment 3 bases; nucleotides outside the gene matches: 15.

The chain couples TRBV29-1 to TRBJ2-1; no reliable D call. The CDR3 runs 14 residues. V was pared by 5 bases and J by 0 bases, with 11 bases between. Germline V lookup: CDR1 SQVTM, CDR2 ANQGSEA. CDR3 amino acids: CSVLIPSSYNEQFF. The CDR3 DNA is TGCAGCGTTTTGATTCCGAGCTCCTACAATGAGCAGTTCTTC.

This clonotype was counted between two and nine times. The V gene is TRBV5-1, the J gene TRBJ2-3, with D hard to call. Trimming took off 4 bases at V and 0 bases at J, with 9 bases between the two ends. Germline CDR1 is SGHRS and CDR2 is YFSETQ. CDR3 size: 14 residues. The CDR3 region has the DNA TGCGCCAGCAGCGACGTTACTAGCACAGATACGCAGTATTTT. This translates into CASSDVTSTDTQYF.

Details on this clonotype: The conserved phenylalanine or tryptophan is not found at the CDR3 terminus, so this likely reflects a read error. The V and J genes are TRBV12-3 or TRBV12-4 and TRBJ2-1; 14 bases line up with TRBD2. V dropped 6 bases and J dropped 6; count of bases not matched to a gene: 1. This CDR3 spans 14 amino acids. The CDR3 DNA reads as TGTGCCAGCAGGGGACTAGCGGGAGCCAATGAGCAGTTCTCC. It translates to CASRGLAGANEQFS.

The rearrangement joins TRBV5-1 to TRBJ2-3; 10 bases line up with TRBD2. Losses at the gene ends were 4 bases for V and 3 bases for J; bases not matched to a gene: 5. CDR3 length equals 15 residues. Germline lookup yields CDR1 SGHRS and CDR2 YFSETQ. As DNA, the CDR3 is TGCGCCAGCAGCACAGGACTAGCGGAGACAGATACGCAGTATTTT. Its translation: CASSTGLAETDTQYF.

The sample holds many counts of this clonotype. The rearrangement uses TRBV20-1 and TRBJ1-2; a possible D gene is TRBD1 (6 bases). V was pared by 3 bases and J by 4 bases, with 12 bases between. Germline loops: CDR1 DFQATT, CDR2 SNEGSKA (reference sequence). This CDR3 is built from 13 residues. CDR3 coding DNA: TGCAGTGCTAGGAGACAGGAAGGCTATGGCTACACCTTC. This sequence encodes CSARRQEGYGYTF.

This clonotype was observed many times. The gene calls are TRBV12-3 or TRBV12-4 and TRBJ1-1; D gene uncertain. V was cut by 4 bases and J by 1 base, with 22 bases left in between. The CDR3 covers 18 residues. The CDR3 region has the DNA TGTGCCAGCAGTTCGTTCTCTTTGGTTATGAGAGGGAACACTGAAGCTTTCTTT. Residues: CASSSFSLVMRGNTEAFF.

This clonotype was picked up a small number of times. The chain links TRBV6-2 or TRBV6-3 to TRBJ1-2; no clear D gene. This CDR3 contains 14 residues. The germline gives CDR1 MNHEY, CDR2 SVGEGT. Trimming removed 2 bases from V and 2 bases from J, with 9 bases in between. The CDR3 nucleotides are TGTGCCAGCAGTTACGGAGGGAAGAACTATGGCTACACCTTC. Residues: CASSYGGKNYGYTF.

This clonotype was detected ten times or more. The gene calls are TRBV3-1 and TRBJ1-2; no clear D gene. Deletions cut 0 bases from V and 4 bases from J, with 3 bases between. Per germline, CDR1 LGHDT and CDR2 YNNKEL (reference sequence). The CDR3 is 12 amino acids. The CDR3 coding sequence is TGTGCCAGCAGCCAAGAAACCTATGGCTACACCTTC. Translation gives CASSQETYGYTF. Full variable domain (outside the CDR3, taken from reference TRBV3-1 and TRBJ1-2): DTAVSQTPKYLVTQMGNDKSIKCEQNLGHDTMYWYKQDSKKFLKIMFSYNNKELIINETVPNRFSPKSPDKAHLNLHINSLELGDSAVYFCASSQETYGYTFGSGTRLTVV.

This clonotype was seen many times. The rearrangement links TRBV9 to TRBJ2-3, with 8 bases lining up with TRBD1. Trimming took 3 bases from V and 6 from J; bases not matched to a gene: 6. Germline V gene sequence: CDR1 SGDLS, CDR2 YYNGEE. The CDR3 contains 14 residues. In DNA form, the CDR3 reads TGTGCCAGCAGCGACAGGGGGAAGTTTGATACGCAGTATTTT. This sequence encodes CASSDRGKFDTQYF.

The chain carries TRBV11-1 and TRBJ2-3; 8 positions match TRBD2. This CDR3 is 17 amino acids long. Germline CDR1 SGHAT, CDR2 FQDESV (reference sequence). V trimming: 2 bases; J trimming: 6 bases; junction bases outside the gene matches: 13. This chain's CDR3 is CASSLTIASGLTDTQYF. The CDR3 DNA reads TGTGCCAGCAGCTTAACGATCGCTAGCGGGCTGACGGATACGCAGTATTTT.

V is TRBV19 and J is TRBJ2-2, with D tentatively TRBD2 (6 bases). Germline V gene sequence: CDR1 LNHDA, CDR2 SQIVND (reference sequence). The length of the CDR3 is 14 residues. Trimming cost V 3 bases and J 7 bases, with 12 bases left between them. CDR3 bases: TGTGCCAGTAGTATCCGGGAGTGGATCGGGGAGCTGTTTTTT. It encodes CASSIREWIGELFF.

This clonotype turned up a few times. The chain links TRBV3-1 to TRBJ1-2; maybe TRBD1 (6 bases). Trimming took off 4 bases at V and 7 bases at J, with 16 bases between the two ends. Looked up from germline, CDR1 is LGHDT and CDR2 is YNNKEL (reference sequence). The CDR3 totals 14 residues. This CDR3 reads CASSPDRYLSGYTF. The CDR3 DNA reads TGTGCCAGCAGCCCTGACAGGTATCTTTCTGGCTACACCTTC.

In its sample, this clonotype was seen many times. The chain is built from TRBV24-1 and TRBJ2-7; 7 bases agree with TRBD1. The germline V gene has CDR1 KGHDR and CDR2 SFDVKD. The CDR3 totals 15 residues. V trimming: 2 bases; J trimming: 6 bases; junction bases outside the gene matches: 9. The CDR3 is CATSDSTGDRSEQYF. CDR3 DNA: TGTGCCACCAGTGATTCTACAGGGGACCGTAGCGAGCAGTACTTC.

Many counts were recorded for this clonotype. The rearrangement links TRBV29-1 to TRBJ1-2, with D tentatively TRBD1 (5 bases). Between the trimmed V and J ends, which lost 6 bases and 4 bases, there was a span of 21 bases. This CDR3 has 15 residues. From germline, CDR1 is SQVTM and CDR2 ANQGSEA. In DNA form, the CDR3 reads TGCAGCGTCTCCTCAGGGCAGCAGCAAACCTATGGCTACACCTTC. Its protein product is CSVSSGQQQTYGYTF.

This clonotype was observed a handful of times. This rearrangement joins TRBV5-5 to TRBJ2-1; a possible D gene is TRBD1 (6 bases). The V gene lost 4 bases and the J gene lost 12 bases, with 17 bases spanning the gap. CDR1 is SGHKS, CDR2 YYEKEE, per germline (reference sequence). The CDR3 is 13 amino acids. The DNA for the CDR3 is TGTGCCAGCAGCCCATTGACAGGTGGGGGGCAGTTCTTC. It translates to CASSPLTGGGQFF.

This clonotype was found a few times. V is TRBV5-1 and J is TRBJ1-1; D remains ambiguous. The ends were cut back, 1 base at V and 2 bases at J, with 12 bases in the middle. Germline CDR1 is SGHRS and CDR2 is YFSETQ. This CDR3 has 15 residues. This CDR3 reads CASSLPAGRNTEAFF. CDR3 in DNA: TGCGCCAGCAGCTTGCCCGCGGGGAGAAACACTGAAGCTTTCTTT.

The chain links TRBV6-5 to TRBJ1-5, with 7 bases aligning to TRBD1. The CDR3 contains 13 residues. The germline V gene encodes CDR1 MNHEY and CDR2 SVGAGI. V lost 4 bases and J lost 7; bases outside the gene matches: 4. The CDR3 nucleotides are TGTGCCAGCAGTTTAGACAGGGCACAGCCCCAGCATTTT. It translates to CASSLDRAQPQHF.

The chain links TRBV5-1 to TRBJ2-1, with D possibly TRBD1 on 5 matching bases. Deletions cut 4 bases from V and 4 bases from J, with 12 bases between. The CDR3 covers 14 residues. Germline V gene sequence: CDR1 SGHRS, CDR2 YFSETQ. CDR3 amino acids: CASSRVDKYNEQFF. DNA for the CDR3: TGCGCCAGCAGCAGGGTGGACAAATACAATGAGCAGTTCTTC.

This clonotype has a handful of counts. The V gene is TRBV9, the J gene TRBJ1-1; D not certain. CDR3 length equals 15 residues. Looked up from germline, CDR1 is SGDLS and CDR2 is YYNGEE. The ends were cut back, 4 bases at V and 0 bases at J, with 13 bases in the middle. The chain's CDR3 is CASSPRGGLNTEAFF. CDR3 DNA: TGTGCCAGCAGCCCTCGAGGAGGGTTGAACACTGAAGCTTTCTTT.

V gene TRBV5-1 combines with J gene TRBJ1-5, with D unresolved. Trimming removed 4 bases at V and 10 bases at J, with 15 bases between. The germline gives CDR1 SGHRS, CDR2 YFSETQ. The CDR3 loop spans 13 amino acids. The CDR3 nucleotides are TGCGCCAGCAGCCCCTACTTGGGCGATCCCCAGCATTTT. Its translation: CASSPYLGDPQHF.

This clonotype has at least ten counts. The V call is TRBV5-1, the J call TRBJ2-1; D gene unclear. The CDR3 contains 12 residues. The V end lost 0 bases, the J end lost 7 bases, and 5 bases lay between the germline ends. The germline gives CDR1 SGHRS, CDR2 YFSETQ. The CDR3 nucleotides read TGCGCCAGCAGCTTGGCCGGGAATGAGCAGTTCTTC. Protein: CASSLAGNEQFF.

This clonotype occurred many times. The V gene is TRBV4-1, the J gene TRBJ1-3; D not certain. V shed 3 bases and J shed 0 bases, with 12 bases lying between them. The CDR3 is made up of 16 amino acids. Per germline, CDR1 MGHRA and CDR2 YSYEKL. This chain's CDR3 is CASSHTGRSSGNTIYF. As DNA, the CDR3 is TGCGCCAGCAGCCACACTGGACGGAGCTCTGGAAACACCATATATTTT.